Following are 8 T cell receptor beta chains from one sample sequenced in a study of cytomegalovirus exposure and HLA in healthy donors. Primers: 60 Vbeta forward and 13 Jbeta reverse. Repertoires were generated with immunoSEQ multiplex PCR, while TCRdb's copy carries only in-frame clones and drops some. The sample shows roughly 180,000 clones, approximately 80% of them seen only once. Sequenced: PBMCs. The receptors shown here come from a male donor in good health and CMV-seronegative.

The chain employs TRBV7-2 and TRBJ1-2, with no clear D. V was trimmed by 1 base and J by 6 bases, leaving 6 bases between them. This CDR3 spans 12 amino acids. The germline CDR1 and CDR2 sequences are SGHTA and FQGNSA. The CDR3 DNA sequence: TGTGCCAGCAGCTTAGGGAGAGATGGCTACACCTTC. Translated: CASSLGRDGYTF.

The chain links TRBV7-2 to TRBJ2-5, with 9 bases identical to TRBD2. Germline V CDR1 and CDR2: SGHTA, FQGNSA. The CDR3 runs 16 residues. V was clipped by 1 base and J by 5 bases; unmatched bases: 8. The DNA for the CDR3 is TGTGCCAGCAGCTTAGGAACGGCGGGGGGGCGTGAGACCCAGTACTTC. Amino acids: CASSLGTAGGRETQYF.

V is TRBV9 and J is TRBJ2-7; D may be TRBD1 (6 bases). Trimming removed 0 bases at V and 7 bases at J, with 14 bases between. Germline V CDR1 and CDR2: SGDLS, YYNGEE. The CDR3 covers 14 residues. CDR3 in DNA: TGTGCCAGCAGCGTAGGGCAGGGGCTCGGTGAGCAGTACTTC. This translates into CASSVGQGLGEQYF.

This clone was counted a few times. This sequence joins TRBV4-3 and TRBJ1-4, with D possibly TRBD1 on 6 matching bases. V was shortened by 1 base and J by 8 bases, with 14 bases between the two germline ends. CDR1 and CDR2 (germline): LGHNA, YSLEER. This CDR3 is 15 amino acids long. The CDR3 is CASSQADRTNEKLFF. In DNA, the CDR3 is TGCGCCAGCAGCCAAGCTGACAGGACGAACGAAAAACTGTTTTTT.

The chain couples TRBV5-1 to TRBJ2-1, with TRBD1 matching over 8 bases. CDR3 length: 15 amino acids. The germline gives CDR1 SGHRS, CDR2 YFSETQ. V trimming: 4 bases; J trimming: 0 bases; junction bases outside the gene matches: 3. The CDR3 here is CASSDGTGSYNEQFF. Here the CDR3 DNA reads TGCGCCAGCAGCGACGGGACAGGCTCCTACAATGAGCAGTTCTTC.

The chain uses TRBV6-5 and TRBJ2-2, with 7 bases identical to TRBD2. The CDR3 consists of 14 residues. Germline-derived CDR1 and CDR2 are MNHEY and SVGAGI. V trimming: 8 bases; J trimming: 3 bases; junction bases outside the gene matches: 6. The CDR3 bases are TGTGCCAGCGGGGTAGCGGGTGACACCGGGGAGCTGTTTTTT. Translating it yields CASGVAGDTGELFF.

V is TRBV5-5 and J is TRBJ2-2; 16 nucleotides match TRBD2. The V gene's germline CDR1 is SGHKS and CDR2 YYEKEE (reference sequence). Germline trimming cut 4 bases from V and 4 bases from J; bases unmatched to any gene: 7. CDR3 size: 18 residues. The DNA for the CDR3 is TGTGCCAGCAGCCTGGGACTAGCGGGAGGGTGGGGCACCGGGGAGCTGTTTTTT. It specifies CASSLGLAGGWGTGELFF.

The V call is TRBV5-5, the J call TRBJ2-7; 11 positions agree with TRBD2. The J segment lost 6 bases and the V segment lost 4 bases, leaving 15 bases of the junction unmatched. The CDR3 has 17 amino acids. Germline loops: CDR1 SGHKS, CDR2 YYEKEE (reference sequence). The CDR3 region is CASSGTGLAEGYGEQYF. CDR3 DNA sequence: TGTGCCAGCAGCGGGACGGGACTAGCGGAGGGGTATGGCGAGCAGTACTTC.